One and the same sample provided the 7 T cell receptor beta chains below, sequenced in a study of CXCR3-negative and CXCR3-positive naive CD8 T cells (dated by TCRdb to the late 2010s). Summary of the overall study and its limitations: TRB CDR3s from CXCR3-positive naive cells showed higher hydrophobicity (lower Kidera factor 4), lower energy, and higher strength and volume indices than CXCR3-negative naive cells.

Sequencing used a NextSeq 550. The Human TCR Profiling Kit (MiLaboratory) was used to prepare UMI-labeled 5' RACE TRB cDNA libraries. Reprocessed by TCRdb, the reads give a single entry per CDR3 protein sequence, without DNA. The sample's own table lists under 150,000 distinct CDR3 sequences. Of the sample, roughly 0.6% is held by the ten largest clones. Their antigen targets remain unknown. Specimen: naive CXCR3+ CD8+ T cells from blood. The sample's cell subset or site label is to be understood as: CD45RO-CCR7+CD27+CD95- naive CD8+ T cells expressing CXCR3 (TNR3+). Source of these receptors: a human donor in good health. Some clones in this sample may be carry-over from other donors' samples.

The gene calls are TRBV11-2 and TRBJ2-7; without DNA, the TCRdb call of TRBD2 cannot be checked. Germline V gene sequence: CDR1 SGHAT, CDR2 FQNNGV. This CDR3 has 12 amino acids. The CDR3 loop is CASSPLPGEQYF.

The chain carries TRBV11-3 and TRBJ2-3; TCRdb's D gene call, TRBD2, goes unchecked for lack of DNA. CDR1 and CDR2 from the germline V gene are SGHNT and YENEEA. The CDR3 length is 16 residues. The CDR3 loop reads CASSPPSGQYADTQYF.

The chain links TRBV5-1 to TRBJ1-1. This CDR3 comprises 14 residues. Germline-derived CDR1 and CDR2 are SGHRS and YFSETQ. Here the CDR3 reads CASSFLGYDTEAFF.

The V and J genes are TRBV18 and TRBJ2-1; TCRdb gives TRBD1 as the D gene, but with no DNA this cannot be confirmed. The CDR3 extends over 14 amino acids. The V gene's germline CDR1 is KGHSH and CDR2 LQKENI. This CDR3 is CASSPETVYNEQFF.

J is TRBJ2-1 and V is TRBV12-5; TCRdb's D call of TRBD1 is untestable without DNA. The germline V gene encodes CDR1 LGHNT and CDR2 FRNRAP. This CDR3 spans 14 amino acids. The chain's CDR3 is CASGRAPLYNGQFF.

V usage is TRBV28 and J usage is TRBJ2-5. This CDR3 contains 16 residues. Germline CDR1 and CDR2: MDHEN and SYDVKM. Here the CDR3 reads CASILPFGSDLGTQYF.

The chain's CDR3 is CASSPGGGGTGELVF. The chain carries TRBV12-3 or TRBV12-4 and TRBJ2-2; TCRdb's D call of TRBD1 is untestable without DNA. The CDR3 spans 15 residues.